Shown below are 30 T cell receptor beta chains from a single sample sequenced in a study of T cell changes during pregnancy in multiple sclerosis (dated by TCRdb to between 2018 and 2021). Libraries were prepared through the immunoSEQ multiplex PCR assay. This immuneACCESS table, as held by TCRdb, lists in-frame sequences with V and J called but not all clones. Of the missing ones, under half trace to an unresolved V gene in checked studies; the others have no known cause. Here the sample has approximately 100,000 clones; about nine tenths occur a single time. Roughly 3% of the sample is held by the ten biggest clonotypes. The sequencing used peripheral blood, collected in the second trimester of pregnancy. The receptors come from a female donor with multiple sclerosis, enrolled in a pregnancy study.

This chain joins TRBV6-6 and TRBJ2-3; D gene uncertain. Germline lookup yields CDR1 MNHNY and CDR2 SVGAGI (reference sequence). This CDR3 contains 16 residues. Trimming cost V 0 bases and J 1 base, with 11 bases left between them. This CDR3 reads CASSYSHPPGTDTQYF. CDR3 bases: TGTGCCAGCAGTTACTCTCACCCCCCGGGCACAGATACGCAGTATTTT.

CDR3 residues: CASSLDSGTGELFF. In DNA form, the CDR3 reads TGTGCCAGCAGCTTAGACAGTGGCACCGGGGAGCTGTTTTTT. V usage is TRBV7-2 and J usage is TRBJ2-2; no firm D call. Germline V gene data show CDR1 as SGHTA and CDR2 as FQGNSA. V shed 1 base and J shed 4 bases, with 7 bases lying between them. The CDR3 sequence is 14 residues long.

The chain uses TRBV10-1 and TRBJ2-7; 7 nucleotides align to TRBD1. Germline loops: CDR1 WNHNN, CDR2 SYGVQD (reference sequence). This CDR3 spans 15 amino acids. V lost 3 bases to trimming and J lost 0 bases; unmatched junction nucleotides: 5. The CDR3 DNA sequence: TGCGCCAGCAGTGACTCCGGGACAGTCTCCTACGAGCAGTACTTC. Its translation: CASSDSGTVSYEQYF.

The CDR3, as DNA: TGTGCCAGCAGATGGAGTTTAGGCAATCAGCCCCAGCATTTT. It codes for CASRWSLGNQPQHF. The chain joins TRBV28 to TRBJ1-5; D is unresolved. Trimming removed 6 bases from V and 2 bases from J, with 11 bases in between. In germline, CDR1 is MDHEN, CDR2 SYDVKM. The CDR3 is 14 residues long.

The chain joins TRBV10-2 to TRBJ2-1, with no clear D. Per germline, CDR1 WSHSY and CDR2 SAAADI. This CDR3 region has 11 residues. V lost 6 bases, J lost 3 bases, and 3 bases lay in between. CDR3 in amino acids: CASSFYNEQFF. In DNA form, the CDR3 reads TGCGCCAGCAGCTTCTACAATGAGCAGTTCTTC.

To note about this clone: Other DNA sequences of this sample code for an identical CDR3. The chain joins TRBV7-2 to TRBJ1-5; D gene unclear. The V and J ends lost 5 bases and 4 bases respectively, with 9 bases between them. The CDR3 consists of 13 residues. Germline CDR1 reads SGHTA; CDR2 reads FQGNSA. CDR3 protein: CASSRYFNQPQHF. CDR3 in DNA: TGTGCCAGCAGCCGGTATTTTAATCAGCCCCAGCATTTT.

V is TRBV9 and J is TRBJ2-1; 9 bases are shared with TRBD1. The CDR3 totals 15 residues. The V segment lost 2 bases and the J segment 8 bases; nucleotides outside the gene matches: 8. Germline values: CDR1 SGDLS, CDR2 YYNGEE. In DNA form, the CDR3 reads TGTGCCAGCAGCGTTCTACAGGGGGCAGGGGATGAGCAGTTCTTC. Its translation: CASSVLQGAGDEQFF.

This chain joins TRBV6-1 and TRBJ1-5; perhaps TRBD1 as D (5 bases). CDR1 and CDR2 from the germline V gene are MNHNS and SASEGT. The V and J ends lost 5 bases and 4 bases respectively, with 12 bases between them. This CDR3 region has 14 residues. The CDR3 loop is CASSSGTFNQPQHF. For the CDR3, the DNA is TGTGCCAGCAGTTCCGGGACTTTTAATCAGCCCCAGCATTTT.

The J gene is TRBJ1-5, the V gene TRBV29-1; 10 positions agree with TRBD1. This CDR3 has 15 amino acids. CDR1 is SQVTM and CDR2 is ANQGSEA in the germline V gene. V shed 7 bases and J 0 bases; nucleotides not matched to a gene: 6. The CDR3 DNA follows: TGCAGCGCCCGGACAGGGGGGGGTAGCAATCAGCCCCAGCATTTT. This gives the protein CSARTGGGSNQPQHF.

This chain links TRBV30 with TRBJ1-4; TRBD1 matches 8 bases. Trimming at V came to 1 base and at J to 7 bases, leaving 2 bases not matched to a gene. CDR3 length: 13 amino acids. Germline V gives CDR1 GTSNPN, CDR2 SVGIG (reference sequence). The CDR3 region has the DNA TGTGCCTGGAGTGCGGACAGGGTTGAAAAACTGTTTTTT. Amino acids: CAWSADRVEKLFF.

The chain combines TRBV29-1 with TRBJ2-2; TRBD2 might be the D (5 bases). The CDR3 sequence is 12 residues long. Per the germline V gene, CDR1 is SQVTM and CDR2 is ANQGSEA. Trimming removed 1 base at V and 5 bases at J, with 5 bases between. CDR3 loop: CSVEGETGELFF. The CDR3 DNA sequence: TGCAGCGTTGAAGGGGAGACCGGGGAGCTGTTTTTT.

As to this clone: At one of its ends the junction is not consistent with the germline gene, which may arise from a read error. The chain carries TRBV7-9 and TRBJ2-1; 15 nucleotides align to TRBD2. There are 13 residues in the CDR3. CDR1 SEHNR and CDR2 FQNEAQ come from the germline V gene (reference sequence). CDR3 amino acids: CASSPGLAGGPIF. DNA of the CDR3: TGTGCCAGCAGCCCGGGACTAGCGGGAGGACCTATCTTC.

V and J are TRBV10-3 and TRBJ2-5; perhaps TRBD1 as D (5 bases). Germline-derived CDR1 and CDR2 are ENHRY and SYGVKD. This CDR3 region has 12 residues. With 7 bases removed from V and 4 bases from J, the gap between germline ends came to 10 bases. The CDR3 spells CAINQGGETQYF. In DNA form, the CDR3 reads TGTGCCATCAACCAGGGTGGAGAGACCCAGTACTTC.

The chain joins TRBV29-1 to TRBJ2-2, with 7 bases identical to TRBD2. This CDR3 spans 13 amino acids. Unmatched junction bases numbered 6, after V lost 3 bases and J lost 8 bases. CDR1 SQVTM and CDR2 ANQGSEA come from the germline V gene. This CDR3 is CSVEGGIVGELFF. In DNA, the CDR3 is TGCAGCGTTGAGGGAGGGATTGTAGGGGAGCTGTTTTTT.

The chain links TRBV5-8 to TRBJ2-7; D perhaps matches TRBD1 (5 bases). CDR3 length: 16 residues. Germline CDR1 and CDR2: SGHTS and YDEGEE. Trimming removed 1 base at V and 3 bases at J, with 17 bases between. In nucleotides, the CDR3 is TGTGCCAGCAGCTTGCCCTATTGGGGCTCTGACTACGAGCAGTACTTC. This translates into CASSLPYWGSDYEQYF. The whole variable domain, remainder taken from reference TRBV5-8 and TRBJ2-7, is EAGVTQSPTHLIKTRGQQATLRCSPISGHTSVYWYQQALGLGLQFLLWYDEGEERNRGNFPPRFSGRQFPNYSSELNVNALELEDSALYLCASSLPYWGSDYEQYFGPGTRLTVT.

V gene TRBV30 combines with J gene TRBJ1-5; 7 bases agree with TRBD1. Germline CDR1 and CDR2: GTSNPN and SVGIG (reference sequence). CDR3 length: 13 amino acids. Unmatched junction bases numbered 5, after V lost 2 bases and J lost 7 bases. Here the CDR3 DNA reads TGTGCCTGGAGTTACAGGGGAGGCCAGCCCCAGCATTTT. Encoded protein: CAWSYRGGQPQHF. The full variable domain, completed using reference TRBV30 and TRBJ1-5, is SQTIHQWPATLVQPVGSPLSLECTVEGTSNPNLYWYRQAAGRGLQLLFYSVGIGQISSEVPQNLSASRPQDRQFILSSKKLLLSDSGFYLCAWSYRGGQPQHFGDGTRLSIL.

The genes are TRBV14 and TRBJ2-2; 8 bases fit TRBD1. With V trimmed by 0 bases and J by 3 bases, 12 bases remained unmatched. The CDR3 consists of 19 residues. Germline loops: CDR1 SGHDN, CDR2 FVKESK. Here the CDR3 reads CASSQERGRGPSDTGELFF. The DNA of the CDR3 is TGTGCCAGCAGCCAAGAAAGAGGCAGGGGGCCTTCGGACACCGGGGAGCTGTTTTTT.

V is TRBV5-1 and J is TRBJ2-7, with TRBD1 identical over 9 bases. Germline assignment: CDR1 SGHRS and CDR2 YFSETQ. V trimming: 4 bases; J trimming: 3 bases; junction bases outside the gene matches: 8. The CDR3 is made up of 15 amino acids. The CDR3 sequence is CASSRVGTGFYEQYF. The CDR3 DNA follows: TGCGCCAGCAGCCGGGTGGGGACAGGGTTCTACGAGCAGTACTTC.

The V gene is TRBV5-6, the J gene TRBJ1-3; a possible D gene is TRBD1 (6 bases). Trimming removed 0 bases from V and 8 bases from J, with 15 bases in between. The CDR3 is 15 residues long. Germline loops: CDR1 SGHDT, CDR2 YYEEEE. CDR3 loop: CASSLAQTGQHTIYF. The CDR3 DNA follows: TGTGCCAGCAGCTTGGCCCAGACAGGACAGCACACCATATATTTT.

The chain links TRBV5-1 to TRBJ2-1; TRBD2 agrees at 14 bases. Trimming removed 1 base from V and 8 bases from J; junction bases left unmatched: 5. This CDR3 region has 16 residues. Germline V gives CDR1 SGHRS, CDR2 YFSETQ. The DNA for the CDR3 is TGCGCCAGCAGCTTGTCGGGACTAGCGGGAGTGGATGAGCAGTTCTTC. It specifies CASSLSGLAGVDEQFF.

J is TRBJ1-2 and V is TRBV28; 8 nucleotides match TRBD1. J lost 5 bases, V lost 5 bases, and 7 bases had no gene match. CDR1 and CDR2 from the germline V gene are MDHEN and SYDVKM. CDR3 size: 14 residues. The CDR3 DNA reads TGTGCCAGCAGTCCTCCGGGACAGGCTTATGGCTACACCTTC. Its translation is CASSPPGQAYGYTF.

The CDR3 nucleotides are TGCAGCGTCGGGACTAGCGGGCCCTCCTACAATGAGCAGTTCTTC. Its protein is CSVGTSGPSYNEQFF. This chain connects TRBV29-1 to TRBJ2-1; TRBD2 agrees at 12 bases. This CDR3 is built from 15 residues. The junction had 3 bases not matched to a gene; V was cut back by 6 bases and J by 0 bases. Looked up from germline, CDR1 is SQVTM and CDR2 is ANQGSEA.

This clone appeared once. This chain uses TRBV18 with TRBJ2-2, with TRBD2 matching 10 bases. V was clipped by 3 bases and J by 2 bases; unmatched bases: 9. The CDR3 covers 18 residues. Germline V lookup: CDR1 KGHSH, CDR2 LQKENI. The CDR3 protein is CASSPVLLAGINTGELFF. The CDR3 DNA is TGTGCCAGCTCACCGGTCTTACTAGCGGGAATTAACACCGGGGAGCTGTTTTTT.

The chain links TRBV28 to TRBJ1-5; TRBD1 aligns across 7 bases. The germline V gene has CDR1 MDHEN and CDR2 SYDVKM. V shed 5 bases, J shed 2 bases, and the junction held 3 bases outside the gene matches. This CDR3 spans 14 amino acids. The chain's CDR3 is CASSSGQGNQPQHF. In DNA form, the CDR3 reads TGTGCCAGCAGTAGCGGACAGGGCAATCAGCCCCAGCATTTT.

The rearrangement links TRBV6-6 to TRBJ2-3; 9 nucleotides line up with TRBD2. V lost 6 bases, J lost 0 bases, and 7 bases stayed unmatched. Germline V lookup: CDR1 MNHNY, CDR2 SVGAGI (reference sequence). CDR3 length: 16 amino acids. The CDR3 here is CASRRGSGRSTDTQYF. CDR3 DNA sequence: TGTGCCAGCAGGAGAGGTAGCGGGAGAAGCACAGATACGCAGTATTTT.

This chain uses TRBV19 with TRBJ2-5; D might be TRBD2 (6 bases). Trimming pared 10 bases from V and 7 bases from J, leaving 25 bases between. Germline V gene lookup returns CDR1 LNHDA and CDR2 SQIVND (reference sequence). There are 15 residues in the CDR3. In DNA, the CDR3 is TGTGCCACCTCAGACTACAGCGTCCACGGGGGGACCCAGTACTTC. Translating it yields CATSDYSVHGGTQYF. The full variable domain, its missing parts supplied by reference TRBV19 and TRBJ2-5, is DGGITQSPKYLFRKEGQNVTLSCEQNLNHDAMYWYRQDPGQGLRLIYYSQIVNDFQKGDIAEGYSVSREKKESFPLTVTSAQKNPTAFYLCATSDYSVHGGTQYFGPGTRLLVL.

In this sample, this clone turned up once. This rearrangement joins TRBV30 to TRBJ1-2, with D possibly being TRBD1 (6 bases). This CDR3 is built from 13 residues. V lost 1 base and J 4 bases, leaving 10 bases between the germline ends. CDR1 is GTSNPN and CDR2 is SVGIG in the germline V gene (reference sequence). The CDR3 protein is CAWSAGTSYGYTF. The CDR3 bases are TGTGCCTGGAGTGCAGGGACAAGCTATGGCTACACCTTC.

This clone has only a few counts. The chain has TRBV28 and TRBJ1-3; TRBD1 matches at 8 bases. V was clipped by 5 bases and J by 3 bases; unmatched bases: 12. In germline, CDR1 is MDHEN, CDR2 SYDVKM. This CDR3 is built from 17 residues. The CDR3 sequence is CASSQGAGQAFGNTIYF. As DNA, the CDR3 is TGTGCCAGCAGTCAAGGAGCGGGACAGGCCTTTGGAAACACCATATATTTT.

The chain has TRBV6-5 and TRBJ2-6; 7 bases agree with TRBD1. In germline, CDR1 is MNHEY, CDR2 SVGAGI. This CDR3 spans 15 amino acids. J gave up 4 bases and V 2 bases, and 2 bases lay outside the gene matches. CDR3 amino acids: CASSYRGLGANVLTF. CDR3 coding DNA: TGTGCCAGCAGTTACAGGGGGCTAGGGGCCAACGTCCTGACTTTC.

The V gene is TRBV2, the J gene TRBJ2-6; possible D gene TRBD2, 6 bases. CDR3 length equals 14 residues. Germline V gene sequence: CDR1 SNHLY, CDR2 FYNNEI. V was clipped by 1 base and J by 13 bases, with 14 bases between them. CDR3 residues: CASSEGRVREVLTF. The DNA of the CDR3 is TGTGCCAGCAGTGAAGGGAGGGTTCGAGAAGTCCTGACTTTC.